This T cell receptor (beta chain) originates from a study of T cells after yellow fever vaccination. The wider study: Those fractions that held only low numbers of cells were prepared using the SMART-Seq v4 Ultra Low Input RNA kit. Points from the study as a whole: Abundant clonotypes from the bulk population could get into FACS-sorted repertoires as contaminants. The secondary response was weaker, and its peak arrived faster, on day 5 versus 15. Subsequent to the booster, the majority of primary-vaccination clones reappeared (under 98% CD4, about 90% CD8).

Comments on this clonotype: Its target is unknown.

In TCRdb, the 5' RACE reads were re-called with MiXCR into one record per CDR3 protein. The sample consists of about 340,000 distinct CDR3 sequences, 8.7% of them appearing once. CDR3 length equals 15 residues. V gave up 3 bases and J gave up 3 bases, with 12 bases separating them. The sequences come from PBMCs, collected on the day of the first yellow fever vaccination. V usage is TRBV12-3 or TRBV12-4 and J usage is TRBJ1-3; no clear D gene. This TCR was sampled from a young man who received the YFV17D yellow fever vaccine. CDR3 nucleotide sequence: TGTGCCAGCAGTTTGTGGAGCCAACTTGGAAACACCATATATTTT. Its translation: CASSLWSQLGNTIYF.